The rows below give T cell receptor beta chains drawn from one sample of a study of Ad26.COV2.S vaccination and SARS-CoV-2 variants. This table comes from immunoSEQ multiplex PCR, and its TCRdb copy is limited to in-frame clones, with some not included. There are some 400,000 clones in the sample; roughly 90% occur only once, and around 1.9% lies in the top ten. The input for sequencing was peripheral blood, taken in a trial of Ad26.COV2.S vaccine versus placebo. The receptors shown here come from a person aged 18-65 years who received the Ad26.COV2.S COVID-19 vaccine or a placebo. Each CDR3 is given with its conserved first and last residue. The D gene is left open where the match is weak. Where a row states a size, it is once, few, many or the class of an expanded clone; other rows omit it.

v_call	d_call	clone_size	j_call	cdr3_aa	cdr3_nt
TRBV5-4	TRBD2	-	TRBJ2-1	CASSLTGRLANYNEQFF	TGTGCCAGCAGCTTAACCGGGAGGCTAGCGAACTACAATGAGCAGTTCTTC
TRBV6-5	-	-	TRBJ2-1	CASSAGRGHYNEQFF	TGTGCCAGCAGCGCCGGGAGGGGGCACTACAATGAGCAGTTCTTC
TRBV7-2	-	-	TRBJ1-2	CASSPSYGYTF	TGTGCCAGCAGCCCGAGTTATGGCTACACCTTC
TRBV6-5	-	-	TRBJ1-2	CASRGTHNYGYTF	TGTGCCTCCCGGGGCACTCATAACTATGGCTACACCTTC
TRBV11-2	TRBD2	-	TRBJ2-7	CASSLGWASGFTYEQYF	TGTGCCAGCAGCTTAGGTTGGGCTAGCGGGTTTACCTACGAGCAGTACTTC
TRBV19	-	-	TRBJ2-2	CASSIELATGELFF	TGTGCCAGTAGTATAGAGTTGGCCACCGGGGAGCTGTTTTTT
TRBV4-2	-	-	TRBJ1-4	CASSPSRQGREKLFF	TGTGCCAGCAGCCCCAGTCGTCAGGGGCGGGAAAAACTGTTTTTT
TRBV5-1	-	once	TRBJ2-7	CASSLSRTRNTHPYEQYF	TGCGCCAGCAGCTTGTCCAGAACTAGAAATACCCACCCCTACGAGCAGTACTTC
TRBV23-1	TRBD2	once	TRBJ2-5	CASSHLASGSREGETQYF	TGCGCCAGCAGTCATTTGGCTAGCGGGTCTCGGGAGGGAGAGACCCAGTACTTC
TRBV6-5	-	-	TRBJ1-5	CASGEGNQPQHF	TGTGCCAGTGGGGAGGGGAATCAGCCCCAGCATTTT
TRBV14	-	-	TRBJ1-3	CASSRIKGTNKGPGNTIYF	TGTGCCAGCAGCCGGATAAAGGGCACGAACAAGGGGCCTGGAAACACCATATATTTT
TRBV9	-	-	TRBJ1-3	CASSTGTRSGNTIYF	TGTGCCAGCAGCACCGGGACACGATCCGGAAACACCATATATTTT
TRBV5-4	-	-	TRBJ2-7	CASSLTSGRYEQYF	TGTGCCAGCAGCTTGACTAGTGGGAGATACGAGCAGTACTTC
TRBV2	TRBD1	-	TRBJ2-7	CASSDPGQGSYEQYF	TGTGCCAGCAGTGATCCGGGACAGGGTTCCTACGAGCAGTACTTC
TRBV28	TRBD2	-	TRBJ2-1	CASTDSGRRKNEQFF	TGTGCCAGCACCGATAGCGGGAGAAGGAAAAATGAGCAGTTCTTC